This T cell receptor (beta chain) was documented in a study of T cell responses to AZD1222 COVID-19 vaccine. Germline CDR1 MNHNY, CDR2 SVGAGI (reference sequence). V was trimmed by 6 bases and J by 7 bases, leaving 24 bases between them. The CDR3 is made up of 16 amino acids. For this clone: Its antigen is unknown.

Study-wide findings and caveats: Only after the peak T cell response were repertoires sampled. It should be noted that donors were predominantly white British and more often female, and clonal diversity was possibly underestimated. The reported proportion of spike-specific TCRs targeting unmutated variant regions was nearly half. Along spike, vaccine-associated CD4 TCRs were found throughout, with dominance at 160-218 and 743-854.

The assay was immunoSEQ multiplex PCR, and TCRdb's table has in-frame clones only and misses some. This sample has fewer than 250,000 clones, with about 92% found just once. Material: peripheral blood, obtained on day 0 of MenACWY control vaccination. The V call is TRBV6-6, the J call TRBJ1-1, with D possibly being TRBD1 (6 bases). This TCR was sampled from an adult in good health. CDR3 nucleotides: TGTGCCAGCAGCAAACTCCGGGACACCTGGGGTAGTGAAGCTTTCTTT. This gives the protein CASSKLRDTWGSEAFF.